This T cell receptor beta chain was captured by sequencing in a study of CD8 T cells in ankylosing spondylitis. Study conclusions and caveats: Seven or eight highly homologous variants made up a TCR beta motif, and this motif appeared characteristic of ankylosing spondylitis blood. Disease-linked clones proved CD8+ and comparatively uncommon in peripheral blood.

TCRdb reprocessed the 5' RACE reads with MiXCR, giving one entry per CDR3 protein. The top ten hold roughly 0.6% of the sample, which has more than 200,000 distinct CDR3 sequences, 20% to 30% seen once. This clonotype has just a few counts. Its antigen is as yet unknown. V shed 6 bases and J 2 bases; nucleotides not matched to a gene: 8. The CDR3 covers 14 residues. Germline-derived CDR1 and CDR2 are SQVTM and ANQGSEA. The genes are TRBV29-1 and TRBJ2-5; 8 nucleotides align to TRBD2. This TCR was sampled from a male donor with ankylosing spondylitis or in good health (not recorded which). Sequencing was performed on blood, either unsorted or a sorted T cell fraction (not recorded which). CDR3 coding DNA: TGCAGCGTCGGGGGACTAGGCGGACAAGAGACCCAGTACTTC. Translated: CSVGGLGGQETQYF. Drawing the rest from reference TRBV29-1 and TRBJ2-5, the complete variable domain is SAVISQKPSRDICQRGTSLTIQCQVDSQVTMMFWYRQQPGQSLTLIATANQGSEATYESGFVIDKFPISRPNLTFSTLTVSNMSPEDSSIYLCSVGGLGGQETQYFGPGTRLLVL.